This TCR beta chain came from a study of cytomegalovirus exposure and HLA in healthy donors. Study observations and caveats: In an earlier analysis, about 90% or about 30%: the productive usage of most TCR beta V segments. Among the sequence variants, a highly shared cluster was likely an artifact of sequencing. An analysis that was carried out later associated 15,000 to 20,000 TCR beta sequences with HLA alleles at 0.05 false discovery rate. The study put 150 or so TCR beta chains on its list as cytomegalovirus-associated.

Germline V gene lookup returns CDR1 SGHNT and CDR2 YYREEE (reference sequence). The CDR3 loop spans 15 amino acids. The V and J ends lost 5 bases and 6 bases respectively, with 20 bases between them. Primers: 60 Vbeta forward and 13 Jbeta reverse. The repertoire was sequenced with immunoSEQ multiplex PCR; TCRdb's copy has only in-frame clones and lacks some. The top ten hold about 0.4% of the sample, which has about 160,000 clones, approximately 88% seen once. With respect to this clone: The target antigen is unknown.

The sequenced sample was PBMCs. The chain joins TRBV5-4 to TRBJ1-2, with D possibly matching TRBD1 (5 bases). This clonotype was sampled from a boy under 10 years old in good health and CMV-seronegative. CDR3 DNA sequence: TGTGCCAGCAGGTGGGGGGGGAATGGAGATGATGGCTACACCTTC. It translates to CASRWGGNGDDGYTF.